This TCR beta chain stems from a study of blood T cells in healthy people across ages (dated by TCRdb to the mid-2010s). In terms of the full investigation: Template switching captured roughly one uniquely barcoded TCR beta cDNA molecule per two T cells in model experiments. To track age-related changes in TCR beta repertoire diversity, the study relied on deep sequencing normalized with unique cDNA molecular identifiers. The donors were split into four age groups: young (average around 15 years), middle-aged (39), aged (approximately 60) and long-lived (approximately 80). To avoid experimental bias, donors of different ages were distributed randomly across sequencing lanes. The study analyzed two additional independent replicas of 1 million unique cDNA reads from the same blood draw for two donors, one aged 18 to 30 and one aged 80 or older. Broader findings and caveats from the paper: Because profiling used bulk unsorted PBMCs, naive and antigen-experienced compartments could not be compared conclusively. Observed TCR beta diversity per million T cells fell roughly linearly with age, and a significant reduction was already apparent by age roughly 40. Because the CMV infection status of the donors was unknown, age-related changes in expanded clonotypes may potentially have been confounded. The long-lived group showed more naive CD4+ T cells, fewer expanded clones and increased TCR diversity than the aged group, suggesting age selection. The percentage of naive T cells measured by flow cytometry correlated strongly with observed TCR beta diversity. Estimates of total diversity based on one million sequenced T cells were considered lower bounds and underestimates.

Ends trimmed: V by 4 bases, J by 0 bases; bases unmatched to a gene: 8. CDR1 and CDR2, looked up from the germline V gene, are LGHNA and YNFKEQ. The CDR3 holds 16 amino acids from the cysteine to the phenylalanine. The DNA shown is the 48-base CDR3, in frame from base 1. The library was made by 5' RACE. Instrument used: Illumina HiSeq 2500. A second PCR of about 6 to 11 cycles was performed with a sample-barcoded 5' primer and a J-beta primer mix. A unique molecular identifier was introduced onto each TCR beta cDNA molecule by a template-switch 5' adaptor carrying 12 random nucleotides. Each sample yielded at least 2.5 million CDR3-containing paired-end reads. The Mint cDNA synthesis kit, primed by a TRBC-specific oligonucleotide, was used to synthesize first-strand cDNA from all RNA. After uracil-DNA glycosylase treatment, a first 18-cycle PCR used universal primers M1SS and BC2_uni_R on all cDNA. The published analysis was carried out like this. For normalization, 1 million high-quality reads were randomly selected from each sample, with every read carrying a distinct molecular identifier. Reads with shared molecular identifiers were discarded instead of being binned into consensus sequences. MiTCR, run with a Q25 quality threshold and the strictest error-elimination algorithm, handled CDR3 identification, clonotype clustering and error correction. A nonparametric unseen species model with Euler transformation was used to estimate a lower bound on total TCR beta diversity. TCRdb cleaned the public reads at Q25 with fastp, built clones with MiXCR and kept in-frame beta chains. For every CDR3 protein sequence, its rows merge into one entry that carries the most common genes and DNA. V and J calls and clone size were set by TCRdb, not the authors. The sample yields about 720,000 distinct CDR3 sequences; approximately 22% were counted once. The leading ten clones occupy 22% of the sample.

The donors were some 36 Caucasian individuals from Russia, aged about 6 to 100 years, who were systemically healthy. Each donor gave ten milliliters of peripheral blood, collected into EDTA-treated Vacutainer tubes. Ficoll-Paque density-gradient centrifugation was used to isolate PBMCs, with at least 6.5 million per sample. Total RNA, at least 5 micrograms per sample, was extracted from PBMCs with Trizol reagent. The percentages of naive CD45RAhigh/CD27high T cells were determined by flow cytometry on a PBMC aliquot from every donor. About this clonotype itself: Its recognized antigen is unknown. Base-call qualities are not available, and no considerably larger clone is one nucleotide away.

The source of this sequence is a man in his 70s in good health. The sequence links TRBV4-2 to TRBJ2-5, with 7 middle bases fitting TRBD2. The sequencing input was blood. The CDR3 amino acid sequence is: CASSRELLAYQETQYF. The DNA sequence is TGTGCCAGCAGCCGCGAACTACTAGCGTACCAAGAGACCCAGTACTTC.